The 29 T cell receptor beta chains below come from one sample, sequenced in a study of blood T cell repertoires in COVID-19 (dated by TCRdb to 2018 to 2020). Library prep was done by the immunoSEQ multiplex PCR assay. What TCRdb holds here is the immuneACCESS table cut down to in-frame rearrangements. Part of the clones is not present; checked against another copy, under half of the missing clones reflect an unresolved V gene, and the others are unexplained. The sample profile shows about 150,000 clones; approximately 80% of them were found once. The ten largest clones add up to more than 2.5% of the sample. Sample: peripheral blood. Every receptor here comes from a woman over 75 with acute or convalescent COVID-19.

The gene calls are TRBV19 and TRBJ1-2, with no clear D. Trimming cost V 8 bases and J 0 bases, with 7 bases left between them. CDR1 is LNHDA, CDR2 SQIVND, per germline (reference sequence). This CDR3 spans 12 amino acids. The DNA of the CDR3 is TGTGCCAGTTGGGAGGCTAACTATGGCTACACCTTC. Translation gives CASWEANYGYTF.

The rearrangement uses TRBV9 and TRBJ2-2; D gene uncertain. Germline CDR1 SGDLS, CDR2 YYNGEE. The V end lost 4 bases, the J end lost 0 bases, and 13 bases lay between the germline ends. This CDR3 comprises 16 residues. CDR3 DNA: TGTGCCAGCAGCCCTAGATCCCTAACGAACACCGGGGAGCTGTTTTTT. Translation gives CASSPRSLTNTGELFF.

This clone has only a few counts. The genes are TRBV2 and TRBJ1-2; D unclear. CDR3 length: 13 residues. Between the trimmed V and J ends, which lost 8 bases and 6 bases, there was a span of 16 bases. CDR1 is SNHLY, CDR2 FYNNEI, per germline. This chain's CDR3 is CASSFGSWDGYTF. As DNA, the CDR3 is TGTGCCAGCTCCTTCGGGAGTTGGGATGGCTACACCTTC.

This clone was seen once. This rearrangement joins TRBV10-3 to TRBJ1-2, with TRBD1 matching over 10 bases. The CDR3 extends over 15 amino acids. Losses at the gene ends were 2 bases for V and 13 bases for J; bases not matched to a gene: 13. CDR1 and CDR2 (germline): ENHRY, SYGVKD. In DNA, the CDR3 is TGTGCCATCAGTGAGGTCGAGACAGGGGGCGCCTCGGGCACCTTC. Protein product: CAISEVETGGASGTF.

This chain connects TRBV4-1 to TRBJ2-6; 9 positions match TRBD1. The CDR3 has 19 residues. Per germline, CDR1 MGHRA and CDR2 YSYEKL. Trimming took 3 bases from V and 2 from J; bases not matched to a gene: 11. CDR3 sequence: CASSQKPGQGLTGANVLTF. Here the CDR3 DNA reads TGCGCCAGCAGCCAGAAGCCGGGACAGGGATTGACTGGGGCCAACGTCCTGACTTTC.

This clone was picked up many times. The CDR3 nucleotides read TGTGCCAGTAGTATGACAGGACTCACGAACACCGGGGAGCTGTTTTTT. Residues: CASSMTGLTNTGELFF. The chain couples TRBV19 to TRBJ2-2; a weak D match, TRBD1 (6 bases). Germline V lookup: CDR1 LNHDA, CDR2 SQIVND (reference sequence). This CDR3 is 16 amino acids long. V was cut by 3 bases and J by 0 bases, with 11 bases left in between.

This rearrangement joins TRBV7-2 to TRBJ1-2; 7 nucleotides line up with TRBD1. Trimming cost V 1 base and J 9 bases; bases outside gene matches: 5. The CDR3 runs 13 residues. CDR1 is SGHTA and CDR2 is FQGNSA in the germline V gene. The CDR3 DNA sequence: TGTGCCAGCAGCTTAGGGCAGGGGGTCAGCTACACCTTC. This translates into CASSLGQGVSYTF.

The gene calls are TRBV6-5 and TRBJ1-2; 9 positions match TRBD1. Germline V CDR1 and CDR2: MNHEY, SVGAGI. The CDR3 contains 15 residues. Trimming removed 6 bases from V and 2 bases from J; junction bases left unmatched: 7. In DNA form, the CDR3 reads TGTGCCAGCAGCCGCCTTGGACAGGGGAACTATGGCTACACCTTC. This translates into CASSRLGQGNYGYTF.

V usage is TRBV7-2 and J usage is TRBJ1-2, with D tentatively TRBD1 (6 bases). V dropped 3 bases and J dropped 2 bases, with 10 bases sitting between them. CDR1 is SGHTA and CDR2 is FQGNSA in the germline V gene. The CDR3 length is 14 residues. The CDR3 DNA is TGTGCCAGCAGCTTCGACGGGACAAACTATGGCTACACCTTC. Protein: CASSFDGTNYGYTF. Variable domain in full (rest from reference TRBV7-2 and TRBJ1-2): GAGVSQSPSNKVTEKGKDVELRCDPISGHTALYWYRQSLGQGLEFLIYFQGNSAPDKSGLPSDRFSAERTGGSVSTLTIQRTQQEDSAVYLCASSFDGTNYGYTFGSGTRLTVV.

This rearrangement joins TRBV7-2 to TRBJ1-1; D not resolved. The germline gives CDR1 SGHTA, CDR2 FQGNSA. CDR3 length: 11 residues. Trimming pared 0 bases from V and 11 bases from J, leaving 7 bases between. CDR3 coding DNA: TGTGCCAGCAGCTTAGCCCCCTCGGCTTTCTTT. Protein product: CASSLAPSAFF.

V gene TRBV6-1 combines with J gene TRBJ1-1, with 10 nucleotides matching TRBD1. CDR1 and CDR2 (germline): MNHNS, SASEGT. The CDR3 spans 14 residues. V dropped 1 base and J dropped 4; count of bases not matched to a gene: 0. The CDR3 DNA is TGTGCCAGCAGTGAAGGGACAGGGGGCACTGAAGCTTTCTTT. Its translation: CASSEGTGGTEAFF.

The chain links TRBV2 to TRBJ1-2, with D possibly TRBD1 on 6 matching bases. The length of the CDR3 is 12 residues. Trimming removed 9 bases from V and 6 bases from J, with 14 bases in between. The V gene's germline CDR1 is SNHLY and CDR2 FYNNEI. The CDR3 DNA sequence: TGTGCCAGTAACAGGGACGGGGATGGCTACACCTTC. Protein product: CASNRDGDGYTF.

The chain uses TRBV5-6 and TRBJ1-5; unclear D gene. Germline lookup yields CDR1 SGHDT and CDR2 YYEEEE. Trimming pared 3 bases from V and 2 bases from J, leaving 9 bases between. CDR3 size: 14 residues. In nucleotides, the CDR3 is TGTGCCAGCAGCTCGCTCTATGGCAATCAGCCCCAGCATTTT. Its protein is CASSSLYGNQPQHF.

This rearrangement joins TRBV5-6 to TRBJ1-1; no definite D call. V dropped 1 base and J dropped 2 bases, with 9 bases sitting between them. The CDR3 spans 14 residues. Germline CDR1 reads SGHDT; CDR2 reads YYEEEE. The CDR3 protein is CASSLTVSNTEAFF. CDR3 sequence (DNA): TGTGCCAGCAGCTTGACAGTCTCTAACACTGAAGCTTTCTTT.

The chain joins TRBV6-2 or TRBV6-3 to TRBJ1-2; a possible D gene is TRBD1 (5 bases). The CDR3 spans 12 residues. V lost 2 bases and J lost 8, with 9 bases in between. Germline CDR1 and CDR2: MNHEY and SVGEGT. Here the CDR3 DNA reads TGTGCCAGCAGTTACCCTGACAGAGGCTACACCTTC. Translated: CASSYPDRGYTF.

This sequence joins TRBV7-9 and TRBJ1-2; TRBD1 agrees at 10 bases. The CDR3 runs 13 residues. Germline V gene lookup returns CDR1 SEHNR and CDR2 FQNEAQ (reference sequence). V shed 6 bases and J 2 bases; nucleotides not matched to a gene: 0. Written as DNA, the CDR3 is TGTGCCAGCAGGGACAGGGGGAACTATGGCTACACCTTC. As protein: CASRDRGNYGYTF.

This chain uses TRBV6-5 with TRBJ1-5; D ambiguous. Germline V gene sequence: CDR1 MNHEY, CDR2 SVGAGI. Trimming took 0 bases from V and 3 from J, leaving 12 bases between them. The CDR3 has 16 residues. CDR3 loop: CASSYSDPRFNQPQHF. CDR3 nucleotide sequence: TGTGCCAGCAGTTACTCAGACCCTAGATTCAATCAGCCCCAGCATTTT.

This clone has just a few counts. The chain carries TRBV7-2 and TRBJ1-5, with 8 bases fitting TRBD1. In germline, CDR1 is SGHTA, CDR2 FQGNSA. This CDR3 is built from 16 residues. The junction had 6 bases not matched to a gene; V was cut back by 2 bases and J by 3 bases. CDR3 sequence (DNA): TGTGCCAGCAGCTTAACCACAGGGGGGTACAATCAGCCCCAGCATTTT. Protein product: CASSLTTGGYNQPQHF.

The genes are TRBV7-9 and TRBJ2-3, with D unresolved. CDR1 is SEHNR, CDR2 FQNEAQ, per germline (reference sequence). This CDR3 has 12 residues. V lost 5 bases to trimming and J lost 2 bases, with 5 bases between them. The CDR3 nucleotides are TGTGCCAGCAGCCTATACACAGATACGCAGTATTTT. Translated, it gives CASSLYTDTQYF. The full variable domain, in which reference TRBV7-9 and TRBJ2-3 provide the parts outside the CDR3, is DTGVSQNPRHKITKRGQNVTFRCDPISEHNRLYWYRQTLGQGPEFLTYFQNEAQLEKSRLLSDRFSAERPKGSFSTLEIQRTEQGDSAMYLCASSLYTDTQYFGPGTRLTVL.

The chain uses TRBV3-1 (or the pseudogene TRBV3-2) and TRBJ1-5; D unresolved. V dropped 5 bases and J dropped 4 bases, with 6 bases sitting between them. CDR3 length: 12 amino acids. The germline CDR1 and CDR2 sequences are LGHDT and YNNKEL (reference sequence). In DNA, the CDR3 is TGTGCCAGCAGCGCGATAAATCAGCCCCAGCATTTT. It is translated as CASSAINQPQHF.

The rearrangement links TRBV6-1 to TRBJ2-7; D not resolved. The germline V gene encodes CDR1 MNHNS and CDR2 SASEGT. The length of the CDR3 is 14 residues. V gave up 2 bases and J gave up 2 bases, with 10 bases separating them. In DNA, the CDR3 is TGTGCCAGCAGTGAAACCGCCGGTGCCTACGAGCAGTACTTC. This translates into CASSETAGAYEQYF.

The sample holds a few counts of this clone. The chain joins TRBV25-1 to TRBJ2-2, with 8 bases identical to TRBD1. This CDR3 spans 16 amino acids. Germline CDR1 reads MGHDK; CDR2 reads SYGVNS. V shed 4 bases and J 4 bases; nucleotides not matched to a gene: 8. CDR3 nucleotide sequence: TGTGCCAGCAGTGCCTCGTCAGGGGGCCCCACCGGGGAGCTGTTTTTT. This encodes CASSASSGGPTGELFF. Full variable domain (outside the CDR3, taken from reference TRBV25-1 and TRBJ2-2): EADIYQTPRYLVIGTGKKITLECSQTMGHDKMYWYQQDPGMELHLIHYSYGVNSTEKGDLSSESTVSRIRTEHFPLTLESARPSHTSQYLCASSASSGGPTGELFFGEGSRLTVL.

The genes are TRBV3-1 (or the pseudogene TRBV3-2) and TRBJ1-5; D not resolved. The CDR3 sequence is 17 residues long. Trimming removed 1 base at V and 7 bases at J, with 20 bases between. Germline V gene data show CDR1 as LGHDT and CDR2 as YNNKEL (reference sequence). The CDR3: CASSQGDFGRVAQPQHF. The CDR3 DNA is TGTGCCAGCAGCCAAGGGGATTTTGGGAGAGTAGCCCAGCCCCAGCATTTT.

This rearrangement joins TRBV2 to TRBJ2-2; a possible D gene is TRBD1 (5 bases). Germline CDR1 SNHLY, CDR2 FYNNEI. Deletions cut 0 bases from V and 6 bases from J, with 11 bases between. The CDR3 is 15 amino acids. CDR3 region: CASSEAQVVAGELFF. Written as DNA, the CDR3 is TGTGCCAGCAGTGAAGCACAGGTGGTGGCCGGGGAGCTGTTTTTT.

This CDR3 reads CASSIGGAGGTEAFF. The CDR3 bases are TGTGCCAGCAGCATAGGGGGCGCGGGAGGAACTGAAGCTTTCTTT. The chain is built from TRBV11-2 and TRBJ1-1, with 7 bases aligning to TRBD1. The germline CDR1 and CDR2 sequences are SGHAT and FQNNGV. V was clipped by 5 bases and J by 5 bases; unmatched bases: 11. The CDR3 is 15 amino acids.

The chain links TRBV27 to TRBJ1-2; TRBD1 agrees at 7 bases. V gave up 4 bases and J gave up 7 bases; unmatched junction bases: 6. In germline, CDR1 is MNHEY, CDR2 SMNVEV (reference sequence). The CDR3 loop spans 13 amino acids. The CDR3 protein is CASSSTRTGGYTF. The CDR3 region has the DNA TGTGCCAGCAGTTCTACAAGGACAGGTGGCTACACCTTC.

The V call is TRBV19, the J call TRBJ1-1; D perhaps matches TRBD1 (5 bases). V was pared by 3 bases and J by 3 bases, with 11 bases between. Looked up from germline, CDR1 is LNHDA and CDR2 is SQIVND (reference sequence). The CDR3 totals 14 residues. The CDR3: CASSIGRGDTEAFF. In DNA, the CDR3 is TGTGCCAGTAGTATCGGGAGGGGAGACACTGAAGCTTTCTTT.

For the CDR3, the DNA is TGTGCCAGCAGCACGACAGAAAGGACTGAAGCTTTCTTT. Encoded protein: CASSTTERTEAFF. The chain carries TRBV12-3 or TRBV12-4 and TRBJ1-1, with D perhaps TRBD1 (5 bases). Deletions cut 6 bases from V and 5 bases from J, with 13 bases between. This CDR3 contains 13 residues.

The chain has TRBV4-3 and TRBJ1-1; no reliable D call. The V and J ends lost 0 bases and 4 bases respectively, with 18 bases between them. The CDR3 has 17 residues. Germline assignment: CDR1 LGHNA and CDR2 YSLEER. In DNA form, the CDR3 reads TGCGCCAGCAGCCAAGATGGAGCACGTGAAACGGGCACTGAAGCTTTCTTT. Its protein is CASSQDGARETGTEAFF.